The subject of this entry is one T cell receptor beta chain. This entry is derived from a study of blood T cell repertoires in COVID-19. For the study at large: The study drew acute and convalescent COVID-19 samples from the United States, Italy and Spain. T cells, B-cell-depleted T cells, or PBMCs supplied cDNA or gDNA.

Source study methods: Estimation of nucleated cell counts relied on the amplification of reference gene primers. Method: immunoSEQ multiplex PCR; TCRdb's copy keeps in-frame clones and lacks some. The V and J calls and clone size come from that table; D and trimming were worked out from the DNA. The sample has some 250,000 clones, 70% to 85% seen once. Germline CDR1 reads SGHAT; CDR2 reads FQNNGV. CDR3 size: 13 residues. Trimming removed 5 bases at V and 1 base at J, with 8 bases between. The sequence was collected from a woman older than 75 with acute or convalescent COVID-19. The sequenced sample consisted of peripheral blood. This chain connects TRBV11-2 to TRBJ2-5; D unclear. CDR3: CASSPEAQETQYF. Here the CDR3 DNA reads TGTGCCAGCAGCCCCGAGGCCCAAGAGACCCAGTACTTC.